The text below deals with one T cell receptor (beta chain). Its antigen remains unknown. The CDR3 regions of TCR beta were amplified from RNA transcripts. First-round RT-PCR targeting the TCR CDR3 was performed with the HTBI primer set. One entry per CDR3 protein results from TCRdb running MiXCR on the multiplex PCR reads. The sample includes hundreds of thousands of distinct CDR3 sequences, over 35% seen only once; the top ten take around 9.3%. The data derive from a study of T cells in Graves' hyperthyroidism and ophthalmopathy. Study-wide points: Classification by a 13 V-J model distinguished ophthalmopathy from stable hyperthyroidism.

V dropped 3 bases and J dropped 4 bases, with 12 bases sitting between them. Per the germline V gene, CDR1 is LNHNV and CDR2 is YYDKDF (reference sequence). This CDR3 is 14 amino acids long. This sequence joins TRBV15 and TRBJ2-5, with a possible D match to TRBD2 (7 bases). This receptor was taken from a man between 18 and 35 years old with Graves' hyperthyroidism. Sequenced input: blood. The CDR3 DNA sequence: TGTGCCACCAGCAGCTTAGGGGGGGCAGAGACCCAGTACTTC. Translating it yields CATSSLGGAETQYF.